These 4 T cell receptor beta chains were sequenced from one sample in a study of T cell responses to AZD1222 COVID-19 vaccine. Method: immunoSEQ multiplex PCR; TCRdb's copy keeps in-frame clones and lacks some. Counted here are approximately 52,000 clones, approximately 86% occurring once; the ten biggest clones make up less than 3.5%. The sequencing used peripheral blood, collected 28 days after the second AZD1222 dose. The receptors were sampled from an adult who received the AZD1222 COVID-19 vaccine.

This chain uses TRBV24-1 with TRBJ2-3, with 10 bases identical to TRBD2. CDR3 length: 13 amino acids. Trimming removed 7 bases from V and 8 bases from J; junction bases left unmatched: 5. From germline, CDR1 is KGHDR and CDR2 SFDVKD. In DNA, the CDR3 is TGTGCCACCAGCCCTAGCGGGAGTCGTACGCAGTATTTT. Amino acids: CATSPSGSRTQYF.

This chain uses TRBV29-1 with TRBJ1-5, with D tentatively TRBD1 (6 bases). The CDR3 consists of 13 residues. Trimming took off 5 bases at V and 5 bases at J, with 13 bases between the two ends. Per germline, CDR1 SQVTM and CDR2 ANQGSEA. The CDR3 DNA reads as TGCAGCGTTCAAGGGGGGCGCGATCAGCCCCAGCATTTT. As protein: CSVQGGRDQPQHF.

The rearrangement joins TRBV14 to TRBJ2-6; no reliable D call. The V gene's germline CDR1 is SGHDN and CDR2 FVKESK. The CDR3 sequence is 15 residues long. Trimming left V 5 bases short and J 4 bases short, with 12 bases between. The CDR3 DNA sequence: TGTGCCAGCAGCGGACCCGGTGGCGGGGCCAACGTCCTGACTTTC. This encodes CASSGPGGGANVLTF. The complete variable domain, with remaining parts taken from reference TRBV14 and TRBJ2-6, reads EAGVTQFPSHSVIEKGQTVTLRCDPISGHDNLYWYRRVMGKEIKFLLHFVKESKQDESGMPNNRFLAERTGGTYSTLKVQPAELEDSGVYFCASSGPGGGANVLTFGAGSRLTVL.

The chain uses TRBV18 and TRBJ2-1; D call uncertain. CDR1 is KGHSH, CDR2 LQKENI, per germline. The CDR3 is made up of 12 amino acids. Trimming took off 3 bases at V and 10 bases at J, with 10 bases between the two ends. The CDR3 nucleotides read TGTGCCAGCTCACCGAATCATGGGGAGCAGTTCTTC. Its translation is CASSPNHGEQFF. The variable domain in full, with the rest retrieved from reference TRBV18 and TRBJ2-1, is NAGVMQNPRHLVRRRGQEARLRCSPMKGHSHVYWYRQLPEEGLKFMVYLQKENIIDESGMPKERFSAEFPKEGPSILRIQQVVRGDSAAYFCASSPNHGEQFFGPGTRLTVL.